The T cell receptor (beta chain) under discussion was sequenced for a study of cytomegalovirus exposure and HLA in healthy donors. Regarding this clone: What it binds is unknown.

The CDR3 runs to 15 residues. The V gene's germline CDR1 is SGHKS and CDR2 YYEKEE (reference sequence). The V and J ends lost 0 bases and 4 bases, in that order; junction bases with no gene match: 6. The PCR was carried out with 60 Vbeta primers and 13 Jbeta primers. The protocol was immunoSEQ multiplex PCR, while the TCRdb copy is restricted to in-frame clones and leaves out a portion. The sample lists roughly 99,000 clones, more than 65% occurring once. Study findings and constraints: The authors enumerated 150 to 200 TCR beta chains as linked to cytomegalovirus. Among the sequence variants, a highly shared cluster was likely an artifact of sequencing.

The sequenced sample consisted of PBMCs. The chain joins TRBV5-5 to TRBJ1-2; 7 nucleotides line up with TRBD1. The TCR comes from a male donor in good health and CMV-seronegative. CDR3 DNA sequence: TGTGCCAGCAGCTTGGAGATTCAGGGGGGCTATGGCTACACCTTC. The encoded protein is CASSLEIQGGYGYTF.